Presented here are 15 T cell receptor beta chains from one specimen sequenced in a study of shared clonotypes between healthy human individuals. Clones were sequenced by immunoSEQ multiplex PCR, and TCRdb holds only the in-frame ones, with some missing. Of under 600,000 clones detected, 98% appear once; the ten largest clones hold 0.3%. In the naive CD8 group, cells lacked CD45RO and were positively selected for CCR7, so terminally differentiated effector memory CD45RA+ cells were left out. What was sequenced was naive CD8+ T cells sorted from blood. These receptors came from a young man in good health.

The genes are TRBV27 and TRBJ2-7; possibly TRBD1 or TRBD2 for D (5 bases each). Germline assignment: CDR1 MNHEY and CDR2 SMNVEV (reference sequence). The CDR3 covers 13 residues. The V gene lost 4 bases and the J gene lost 4 bases, with 11 bases spanning the gap. CDR3 in amino acids: CASSYGTLYEQYF. CDR3 bases: TGTGCCAGCAGTTATGGGACCCTTTACGAGCAGTACTTC.

With regard to this clone: One end of the junction fails to match germline, which may point to a read error. This sequence joins TRBV7-7 and TRBJ2-2; 8 positions agree with TRBD2. CDR3 size: 13 residues. In germline, CDR1 is SSHAT, CDR2 FNYEAQ (reference sequence). CDR3 coding DNA: TGTGCTAGCAGCTCAGCGGGGGCCGGGGAGCTGTTTTTT. Protein: CASSSAGAGELFF. The full variable domain, rest sourced from reference TRBV7-7 and TRBJ2-2, is GAGVSQSPRYKVTKRGQDVTLRCDPISSHATLYWYQQALGQGPEFLTYFNYEAQPDKSGLPSDRFSAERPEGSISTLTIQRTEQRDSAMYRCASSSAGAGELFFGEGSRLTVL.

The rearrangement uses TRBV27 and TRBJ2-2, with 8 nucleotides matching TRBD2. V trimming: 5 bases; J trimming: 5 bases; junction bases outside the gene matches: 10. The CDR3 totals 16 residues. Germline assignment: CDR1 MNHEY and CDR2 SMNVEV (reference sequence). The CDR3 sequence is CASSIGAGVRTGELFF. As DNA, the CDR3 is TGTGCCAGCAGTATCGGAGCGGGAGTAAGGACCGGGGAGCTGTTTTTT.

The V call is TRBV9, the J call TRBJ2-1; D possibly corresponds to TRBD2 (5 bases). The V and J ends lost 2 bases and 5 bases respectively, with 23 bases between them. Germline V gene data show CDR1 as SGDLS and CDR2 as YYNGEE. CDR3 size: 18 residues. The CDR3 DNA is TGTGCCAGCAGCGTCCCTCCGGGCGGCGGGTCCCCTCACAATGAGCAGTTCTTC. It translates to CASSVPPGGGSPHNEQFF.

Concerning this clone itself: The identical CDR3 is also encoded by other nucleotide sequences in the sample. The chain carries TRBV6-6 and TRBJ2-2; either TRBD1 or TRBD2 may supply D (5 bases each). The CDR3 is made up of 14 amino acids. With 6 bases removed from V and 2 bases from J, the gap between germline ends came to 10 bases. Germline V gene lookup returns CDR1 MNHNY and CDR2 SVGAGI (reference sequence). This chain's CDR3 is CASSPGPNTGELFF. The CDR3 DNA is TGTGCCAGCAGCCCGGGACCTAACACCGGGGAGCTGTTTTTT.

The chain carries TRBV14 and TRBJ2-5; the match to TRBD2 covers 9 bases. Germline V CDR1 and CDR2: SGHDN, FVKESK. V shed 4 bases, J shed 2 bases, and the junction held 8 bases outside the gene matches. The CDR3 is 16 amino acids. The CDR3 bases are TGTGCCAGCAGCCTTTTAGCGGGAGAGGGACAAGAGACCCAGTACTTC. Translation gives CASSLLAGEGQETQYF. The full variable domain, in which reference TRBV14 and TRBJ2-5 provide the parts outside the CDR3, is EAGVTQFPSHSVIEKGQTVTLRCDPISGHDNLYWYRRVMGKEIKFLLHFVKESKQDESGMPNNRFLAERTGGTYSTLKVQPAELEDSGVYFCASSLLAGEGQETQYFGPGTRLLVL.

A word on this clone: At the DNA level, this CDR3 is encoded by other sequences in the same sample as well. The rearrangement links TRBV5-1 to TRBJ2-5, with D possibly being TRBD2 (6 bases). V shed 1 base and J shed 5 bases, with 12 bases lying between them. Germline-derived CDR1 and CDR2 are SGHRS and YFSETQ. CDR3 length equals 14 residues. The CDR3 spells CASSLISGEETQYF. CDR3 coding DNA: TGCGCCAGCAGCTTGATTTCGGGGGAGGAGACCCAGTACTTC.

This clone was found once. The V gene is TRBV27, the J gene TRBJ2-3, with D tentatively TRBD2 (6 bases). Germline V CDR1 and CDR2: MNHEY, SMNVEV (reference sequence). V lost 10 bases and J 5 bases, leaving 19 bases between the germline ends. The CDR3 length is 14 residues. Written as DNA, the CDR3 is TGTGCCACCCATAGCGGAACTGAACGAGATACGCAGTATTTT. This codes for CATHSGTERDTQYF.

This rearrangement joins TRBV9 to TRBJ2-1; 7 bases match TRBD2. The length of the CDR3 is 18 residues. The trim removed 3 bases at V and 3 bases at J, leaving 15 bases unmatched. Germline V lookup: CDR1 SGDLS, CDR2 YYNGEE. The CDR3 DNA sequence: TGTGCCAGCAGCGACGACCGACTAGCCGCCACGCACTACAATGAGCAGTTCTTC. Its translation: CASSDDRLAATHYNEQFF.

In this sample, this clone turned up many times. The chain is built from TRBV2 and TRBJ2-5, with 10 bases lining up with TRBD2. Germline V lookup: CDR1 SNHLY, CDR2 FYNNEI. Losses at the gene ends were 4 bases for V and 5 bases for J; bases not matched to a gene: 7. This CDR3 spans 15 amino acids. CDR3 nucleotides: TGTGCCAGCAGTGGCCTAGCGGGAGAGCAGGAGACCCAGTACTTC. This codes for CASSGLAGEQETQYF.

J is TRBJ2-1 and V is TRBV2; D is uncertain. The CDR3 is 15 amino acids. V lost 3 bases, J lost 0 bases, and 9 bases lay in between. Germline V gene data show CDR1 as SNHLY and CDR2 as FYNNEI. CDR3 residues: CASSEPRSSYNEQFF. The DNA for the CDR3 is TGTGCCAGCAGTGAGCCGCGGAGCTCCTACAATGAGCAGTTCTTC.

The rearrangement links TRBV9 to TRBJ2-2, with 7 bases aligning to TRBD1. The ends lost 1 base at V and 6 bases at J; junction bases unmatched: 3. CDR1 and CDR2 (germline): SGDLS, YYNGEE. The CDR3 runs to 14 residues. This chain's CDR3 is CASSVLTGSGELFF. In DNA, the CDR3 is TGTGCCAGCAGCGTATTGACAGGGTCCGGGGAGCTGTTTTTT.

The rearrangement uses TRBV7-8 and TRBJ2-3; D possibly uses TRBD1 or TRBD2 (5 bases each). V was trimmed by 5 bases and J by 4 bases, leaving 13 bases between them. The CDR3 covers 14 residues. CDR1 and CDR2 from the germline V gene are SGHVS and FQNEAQ. The CDR3 DNA reads TGTGCCAGCAGCCCAGTAGTGGGGGCAGATACGCAGTATTTT. It codes for CASSPVVGADTQYF.

The V call is TRBV10-2, the J call TRBJ2-7; D is unclear. There are 14 residues in the CDR3. V lost 0 bases, J lost 1 base, and 7 bases lay in between. CDR1 and CDR2 from the germline V gene are WSHSY and SAAADI. CDR3 sequence reads: CASSESVRSYEQYF. CDR3 coding DNA: TGCGCCAGCAGTGAGTCGGTCAGATCCTACGAGCAGTACTTC.

This chain connects TRBV4-3 to TRBJ2-1, with D possibly being TRBD2 (5 bases). The CDR3 runs to 14 residues. V gave up 2 bases and J gave up 8 bases, with 13 bases separating them. Looked up from germline, CDR1 is LGHNA and CDR2 is YSLEER. CDR3 coding DNA: TGCGCCAGCAGCCAATATTTAGCGAAGGATGAGCAGTTCTTC. Amino acid sequence: CASSQYLAKDEQFF.